This T cell receptor (beta chain) is drawn from a study of CD8 T cells in Susac syndrome. The study, taken as a whole, reports: TCR sequencing and HLA analysis covered a relatively small number of individuals.

Blood CD8+ and CD4+ T cells underwent high-throughput TCR beta sequencing. Reverse transcription of about 0.5 to 1 ug RNA was performed with random hexamers. From the immunoSEQ multiplex PCR reads, TCRdb called clonotypes with MiXCR, one entry per CDR3 protein. This table holds tens of thousands of distinct CDR3 sequences, 75% to 95% found once. Regarding this clonotype: Its antigen is still unknown.

Trimming removed 5 bases at V and 0 bases at J, with 8 bases between. This CDR3 has 15 residues. The chain combines TRBV12-3 or TRBV12-4 with TRBJ2-6; D is ambiguous. The clonotype originates from a human donor with multiple sclerosis. The specimen sequenced was CD8+ T cells from PBMCs. CDR3 protein: CASSPPASGANVLTF. The CDR3 DNA is TGTGCCAGCAGTCCCCCGGCCTCTGGGGCCAACGTCCTGACTTTC.